The source of this T cell receptor (beta chain) is a study of T cell repertoires in cytomegalovirus infection. TCRdb fed the reads into MiXCR, producing one record per CDR3 protein. The sample consists of hundreds of thousands of distinct CDR3 sequences, about 33% of them appearing once. V dropped 2 bases and J dropped 1 base, with 11 bases sitting between them. The CDR3 is 15 residues long. Germline values: CDR1 LNHNV, CDR2 YYDKDF (reference sequence). The sample holds a few counts of this clonotype. Antigen: not known. The sequence came from a human donor in good health (CMV status not recorded). Some clones in this sample may be carry-over from other donors' samples. The sample in question was cultured CD8+ T cells from PBMCs, obtained from culture after CMV antigen stimulation. The chain uses TRBV15 and TRBJ1-1, with a tentative D call TRBD1 (5 bases). DNA of the CDR3: TGTGCCACCAGCAGAAATGGACAAAGGAACACTGAAGCTTTCTTT. Its protein is CATSRNGQRNTEAFF.